The 18 T cell receptor beta chains below all came from one sample that was sequenced in a study of monozygotic twins with inflammatory bowel disease. One entry per CDR3 protein, without DNA, is what TCRdb gives after re-calling the 5' RACE reads. Its table records 300,000 to 450,000 distinct CDR3 sequences. The sequenced material came from blood. All receptors derive from a human donor with ulcerative colitis or Crohn's disease, or a healthy co-twin of an affected twin (not recorded which).

V gene TRBV7-6 combines with J gene TRBJ2-3; lacking DNA, the TRBD1 call made by TCRdb goes unchecked. Germline lookup yields CDR1 SGHVS and CDR2 FNYEAQ. The CDR3 runs to 18 residues. The CDR3 spells CASSPSSSGGLTTDTQYF.

The chain recombines TRBV5-1 with TRBJ2-3; the D gene TCRdb calls, TRBD1, cannot be checked with no DNA. This CDR3 has 18 amino acids. Germline assignment: CDR1 SGHRS and CDR2 YFSETQ. This CDR3 is CASSQRPGQGALTDTQYF.

This chain links TRBV7-2 with TRBJ1-3. Germline V gene data show CDR1 as SGHTA and CDR2 as FQGNSA. The CDR3 loop spans 12 amino acids. This CDR3 reads CASSFYGNTIYF.

The rearrangement links TRBV5-1 to TRBJ1-1. Looked up from germline, CDR1 is SGHRS and CDR2 is YFSETQ. This CDR3 has 11 amino acids. The CDR3 sequence: CASSVNTEAFF.

The chain links TRBV6-5 to TRBJ2-1. This CDR3 is built from 16 residues. Germline V CDR1 and CDR2: MNHEY, SVGAGI. CDR3 sequence reads: CASSLEGSSSYNEQFF.

The rearrangement uses TRBV5-1 and TRBJ2-3; with no DNA, the TCRdb D assignment of TRBD2 cannot be verified. The CDR3 sequence is 18 residues long. In germline, CDR1 is SGHRS, CDR2 YFSETQ. CDR3 protein: CASSFPRTSGASTDTQYF.

The rearrangement uses TRBV29-1 and TRBJ1-2; TCRdb calls TRBD1, which cannot be checked without DNA. The CDR3 totals 13 residues. CDR1 and CDR2 (germline): SQVTM, ANQGSEA. The CDR3: CSAKFGTGVGYTF.

V gene TRBV7-3 combines with J gene TRBJ2-2; the TRBD1 assignment by TCRdb is unverifiable without DNA. CDR1 is SGHTA and CDR2 is FQGTGA in the germline V gene. This CDR3 contains 14 residues. The CDR3: CASASLANTGELFF.

This chain joins TRBV6-2 or TRBV6-3 and TRBJ1-1. The length of the CDR3 is 13 residues. Germline loops: CDR1 MNHEY, CDR2 SVGEGT. CDR3 sequence: CASMVRVDTEAFF.

The chain carries TRBV20-1 and TRBJ2-7; TCRdb's D gene call, TRBD2, goes unchecked for lack of DNA. Germline-derived CDR1 and CDR2 are DFQATT and SNEGSKA (reference sequence). CDR3 length: 13 amino acids. CDR3 protein: CSALAGPTYEQYF.

The chain has TRBV7-9 and TRBJ2-3; TCRdb picks TRBD1, but there is no DNA to check that call. Germline assignment: CDR1 SEHNR and CDR2 FQNEAQ (reference sequence). This CDR3 comprises 16 residues. CDR3 sequence: CASSSGQGPFTDTQYF.

This chain joins TRBV15 and TRBJ2-1; the TCRdb D gene call, TRBD2, has no DNA to confirm it. The CDR3 has 12 residues. From germline, CDR1 is LNHNV and CDR2 YYDKDF (reference sequence). The CDR3 loop is CATSSWGAEQFF.

V gene TRBV3-1 combines with J gene TRBJ2-2; checking the TCRdb D call of TRBD1 is not possible without DNA. This CDR3 has 16 amino acids. The germline CDR1 and CDR2 sequences are LGHDT and YNNKEL (reference sequence). Here the CDR3 reads CASSQITGAGTGELFF.

The J gene is TRBJ1-1, the V gene TRBV5-5. Germline CDR1 reads SGHKS; CDR2 reads YYEKEE (reference sequence). The CDR3 is made up of 14 amino acids. This CDR3 reads CASSSLAGIAEAFF.

The V and J genes are TRBV4-2 and TRBJ2-5; no DNA is available, so the TRBD2 call from TCRdb remains unchecked. This CDR3 is 16 amino acids long. The germline V gene has CDR1 LGHNA and CDR2 YNFKEQ. This chain's CDR3 is CASSQDLGTSRETQYF.

The chain has TRBV5-1 and TRBJ2-3; TCRdb proposes TRBD1, but this gene call is untestable without DNA. CDR1 and CDR2 from the germline V gene are SGHRS and YFSETQ. This CDR3 comprises 13 residues. The CDR3 reads CASRTQGHPTGYF.

This chain connects TRBV12-3 or TRBV12-4 to TRBJ1-2. The CDR3 extends over 13 amino acids. The CDR3 sequence: CASSFYTNYGYTF.

The chain is built from TRBV28 and TRBJ1-5; no DNA is available, so the TRBD1 call from TCRdb remains unchecked. Germline V gene data show CDR1 as MDHEN and CDR2 as SYDVKM. The CDR3 has 15 residues. The CDR3 sequence: CASTSTGYSNQPQHF. The full variable domain, in which reference TRBV28 and TRBJ1-5 provide the parts outside the CDR3, is DVKVTQSSRYLVKRTGEKVFLECVQDMDHENMFWYRQDPGLGLRLIYFSYDVKMKEKGDIPEGYSVSREKKERFSLILESASTNQTSMYLCASTSTGYSNQPQHFGDGTRLSIL.